This is a list of T cell receptor beta chains from one sample in a study of OX40 agonist ivuxolimab in advanced cancers. TCRdb keeps only in-frame clones here, not all; method: immunoSEQ multiplex PCR. The sample has under 150,000 clones; 93% are singletons. This specimen was CD4+ or CD8+ T cells sorted from blood, taken in a trial of the OX40 agonist ivuxolimab. The receptors were sampled from an adult with an advanced solid tumor such as melanoma, head and neck, liver or kidney cancer. Each CDR3 is given with its conserved first and last residue. The D gene is left open where the match is weak. Rows may omit the clone size; those that give it use once, few, many or a size class.

D gene: NA
J gene: TRBJ1-2
clone size: once
V gene: TRBV19
CDR3 protein: CASSIETGFYGYTF
CDR3 DNA: TGTGCCAGTAGTATAGAGACAGGCTTCTATGGCTACACCTTC

D gene: NA
J gene: TRBJ1-2
clone size: NA
V gene: TRBV4-3
CDR3 protein: CASSQDKTGHYGYTF
CDR3 DNA: TGCGCCAGCAGCCAAGATAAGACAGGACACTATGGCTACACCTTC

D gene: NA
J gene: TRBJ2-7
clone size: once
V gene: TRBV5-6
CDR3 protein: CASSFRNEQYF
CDR3 DNA: TGTGCCAGCAGCTTTAGAAACGAGCAGTACTTC

D gene: NA
J gene: TRBJ2-2
clone size: once
V gene: TRBV2
CDR3 protein: CASSAVASPGELFF
CDR3 DNA: TGTGCCAGCAGTGCGGTGGCGTCTCCCGGGGAGCTGTTTTTT

D gene: NA
J gene: TRBJ1-2
clone size: NA
V gene: TRBV19
CDR3 protein: CASSIQGVNYGYTF
CDR3 DNA: TGTGCCAGTAGTATACAGGGAGTGAACTATGGCTACACCTTC

D gene: TRBD1
J gene: TRBJ1-5
clone size: NA
V gene: TRBV6-5
CDR3 protein: CASTPGQNSNQPQHF
CDR3 DNA: TGTGCCAGCACCCCGGGACAGAATAGCAATCAGCCCCAGCATTTT

D gene: NA
J gene: TRBJ1-5
clone size: once
V gene: TRBV27
CDR3 protein: CASSLGQERNQPQHF
CDR3 DNA: TGTGCCAGCAGTTTGGGGCAGGAGCGCAATCAGCCCCAGCATTTT

D gene: NA
J gene: TRBJ1-2
clone size: NA
V gene: TRBV5-6
CDR3 protein: CASSPGLDPGYGYTF
CDR3 DNA: TGTGCCAGCAGCCCAGGCCTGGACCCCGGCTATGGCTACACCTTC

D gene: TRBD1
J gene: TRBJ1-4
clone size: NA
V gene: TRBV19
CDR3 protein: CASSTGTANNEKLFF
CDR3 DNA: TGTGCCAGTAGTACCGGGACAGCAAATAATGAAAAACTGTTTTTT

D gene: NA
J gene: TRBJ1-4
clone size: NA
V gene: TRBV7-9
CDR3 protein: CASSPNGGLANEKLFF
CDR3 DNA: TGTGCCAGCAGCCCAAATGGGGGGCTGGCTAATGAAAAACTGTTTTTT

D gene: NA
J gene: TRBJ1-4
clone size: once
V gene: TRBV7-9
CDR3 protein: CASSRDGPDTNEKLFF
CDR3 DNA: TGTGCCAGCAGCCGCGACGGCCCTGACACTAATGAAAAACTGTTTTTT

D gene: NA
J gene: TRBJ1-6
clone size: NA
V gene: TRBV2
CDR3 protein: CASSELSGSPLHF
CDR3 DNA: TGTGCCAGCAGTGAGTTATCAGGATCACCCCTCCACTTT

D gene: TRBD2
J gene: TRBJ2-5
clone size: NA
V gene: TRBV28
CDR3 protein: CASSLGGSGRYQETQYF
CDR3 DNA: TGTGCCAGCAGTTTAGGGGGTAGCGGGAGATATCAAGAGACCCAGTACTTC

D gene: NA
J gene: TRBJ1-2
clone size: few
V gene: TRBV5-1
CDR3 protein: CASSSSSYGYTF
CDR3 DNA: TGCGCCAGCAGCTCTTCCTCCTATGGCTACACCTTC

D gene: NA
J gene: TRBJ1-6
clone size: once
V gene: TRBV30
CDR3 protein: CAWSPNPGEVYNSPLHF
CDR3 DNA: TGTGCCTGGAGTCCTAACCCGGGAGAGGTTTATAATTCACCCCTCCACTTT

D gene: NA
J gene: TRBJ2-2
clone size: NA
V gene: TRBV19
CDR3 protein: CASSISGGNTGELFF
CDR3 DNA: TGTGCCAGTAGTATATCCGGGGGAAACACCGGGGAGCTGTTTTTT

D gene: NA
J gene: TRBJ1-1
clone size: NA
V gene: TRBV18
CDR3 protein: CASSPVQGAGEAFF
CDR3 DNA: TGTGCCAGCTCACCCGTCCAGGGTGCCGGTGAAGCTTTCTTT

D gene: NA
J gene: TRBJ2-5
clone size: once
V gene: TRBV20-1
CDR3 protein: CSLIQETQYF
CDR3 DNA: TGCAGTCTTATTCAAGAGACCCAGTACTTC

D gene: NA
J gene: TRBJ2-1
clone size: NA
V gene: TRBV5-5
CDR3 protein: CASSLAGPYNEQFF
CDR3 DNA: TGTGCCAGCAGCTTGGCGGGACCATACAATGAGCAGTTCTTC

D gene: NA
J gene: TRBJ2-2
clone size: NA
V gene: TRBV29-1
CDR3 protein: CSVGGAGFTGELFF
CDR3 DNA: TGCAGCGTTGGAGGGGCGGGGTTCACCGGGGAGCTGTTTTTT

D gene: NA
J gene: TRBJ2-2
clone size: NA
V gene: TRBV7-6
CDR3 protein: CASSLATGSQGAGELFF
CDR3 DNA: TGTGCCAGCAGCCTGGCTACCGGGTCCCAGGGAGCCGGGGAGCTGTTTTTT

D gene: NA
J gene: TRBJ1-1
clone size: once
V gene: TRBV19
CDR3 protein: CASSRVRGNTEAFF
CDR3 DNA: TGTGCCAGTAGTAGGGTAAGAGGGAACACTGAAGCTTTCTTT

D gene: NA
J gene: TRBJ1-2
clone size: NA
V gene: TRBV19
CDR3 protein: CASISRGSVSAYGYTF
CDR3 DNA: TGTGCCAGTATCTCGCGAGGTTCCGTGTCTGCCTATGGCTACACCTTC

D gene: TRBD1
J gene: TRBJ1-4
clone size: once
V gene: TRBV5-1
CDR3 protein: CASSPFTGGDNEKLFF
CDR3 DNA: TGCGCCAGCAGCCCTTTCACAGGGGGTGATAATGAAAAACTGTTTTTT

D gene: NA
J gene: TRBJ2-3
clone size: NA
V gene: TRBV5-1
CDR3 protein: CASSPVGGGLNTQYF
CDR3 DNA: TGCGCCAGCAGCCCCGTGGGGGGAGGCCTCAATACGCAGTATTTT

D gene: NA
J gene: TRBJ1-3
clone size: NA
V gene: TRBV10-3
CDR3 protein: CAISDVRGGGFSGNTIYF
CDR3 DNA: TGTGCCATCAGTGATGTCAGGGGTGGAGGCTTCTCTGGAAACACCATATATTTT

D gene: NA
J gene: TRBJ2-5
clone size: few
V gene: TRBV7-6
CDR3 protein: CASSVVATQYF
CDR3 DNA: TGTGCCAGCAGCGTAGTGGCGACCCAGTACTTC

D gene: NA
J gene: TRBJ1-5
clone size: NA
V gene: TRBV6-1
CDR3 protein: CASSEDGRVSQPQHF
CDR3 DNA: TGTGCCAGCAGTGAAGACGGCAGGGTAAGTCAGCCCCAGCATTTT

D gene: NA
J gene: TRBJ1-1
clone size: NA
V gene: TRBV19
CDR3 protein: CASTLQGWGSMPHTEAFF
CDR3 DNA: TGTGCCAGTACCTTACAGGGTTGGGGATCTATGCCTCACACTGAAGCTTTCTTT

D gene: NA
J gene: TRBJ1-5
clone size: once
V gene: TRBV6-6
CDR3 protein: CASTSLNNQPQHF
CDR3 DNA: TGTGCCAGCACCTCACTAAACAATCAGCCCCAGCATTTT

D gene: NA
J gene: TRBJ2-7
clone size: NA
V gene: TRBV28
CDR3 protein: CASSSPEGAPYEQYF
CDR3 DNA: TGTGCCAGCAGTTCCCCCGAGGGCGCCCCCTACGAGCAGTACTTC

D gene: TRBD1
J gene: TRBJ1-6
clone size: NA
V gene: TRBV29-1
CDR3 protein: CSAGGQRNSPLHF
CDR3 DNA: TGCAGCGCTGGGGGACAGAGAAATTCACCCCTCCACTTT

D gene: NA
J gene: TRBJ2-1
clone size: NA
V gene: TRBV10-3
CDR3 protein: CAISEYGGSSYNEQFF
CDR3 DNA: TGTGCCATCAGTGAGTATGGTGGAAGCTCCTACAATGAGCAGTTCTTC

D gene: NA
J gene: TRBJ2-1
clone size: NA
V gene: TRBV5-4
CDR3 protein: CASSSDTYNEQFF
CDR3 DNA: TGTGCCAGCAGCTCGGACACTTACAATGAGCAGTTCTTC

D gene: TRBD1
J gene: TRBJ1-1
clone size: NA
V gene: TRBV18
CDR3 protein: CASSAGTGEGTEAFF
CDR3 DNA: TGTGCCAGCTCAGCCGGGACAGGGGAGGGTACTGAAGCTTTCTTT

D gene: NA
J gene: TRBJ1-2
clone size: NA
V gene: TRBV7-3
CDR3 protein: CASSRRGNYGYTF
CDR3 DNA: TGTGCCAGCAGCCGCAGGGGTAACTATGGCTACACCTTC

D gene: NA
J gene: TRBJ1-1
clone size: NA
V gene: TRBV7-2
CDR3 protein: CASSPRGGLLEAFF
CDR3 DNA: TGTGCCAGCAGCCCACGTGGGGGGCTACTTGAAGCTTTCTTT

D gene: NA
J gene: TRBJ1-2
clone size: NA
V gene: TRBV21-1
CDR3 protein: CASSKGGWEEDGYTF
CDR3 DNA: TGTGCCAGCAGCAAAGGAGGGTGGGAAGAGGATGGCTACACCTTC

D gene: NA
J gene: TRBJ2-5
clone size: once
V gene: TRBV9
CDR3 protein: CASSSPRVGETQYF
CDR3 DNA: TGTGCCAGCAGCTCCCCCCGGGTAGGCGAGACCCAGTACTTC

D gene: NA
J gene: TRBJ1-5
clone size: NA
V gene: TRBV6-5
CDR3 protein: CASSYSNGQPQHF
CDR3 DNA: TGTGCCAGCAGTTACTCGAATGGTCAGCCCCAGCATTTT

D gene: TRBD1
J gene: TRBJ2-7
clone size: NA
V gene: TRBV6-1
CDR3 protein: CASSGPRTGVYEQYF
CDR3 DNA: TGTGCCAGCAGTGGCCCCCGGACAGGGGTATACGAGCAGTACTTC

D gene: NA
J gene: TRBJ2-3
clone size: NA
V gene: TRBV2
CDR3 protein: CASSRGLLSTDTQYF
CDR3 DNA: TGTGCCAGCAGTCGTGGGCTACTTAGCACAGATACGCAGTATTTT

D gene: NA
J gene: TRBJ2-7
clone size: NA
V gene: TRBV6-6
CDR3 protein: CASSYSIAAGNEQYF
CDR3 DNA: TGTGCCAGCAGTTACTCGATAGCGGCGGGAAACGAGCAGTACTTC

D gene: NA
J gene: TRBJ1-1
clone size: once
V gene: TRBV18
CDR3 protein: CASSPPGIQDTEAFF
CDR3 DNA: TGTGCCAGCTCACCACCTGGCATTCAAGACACTGAAGCTTTCTTT

D gene: TRBD2
J gene: TRBJ2-5
clone size: NA
V gene: TRBV7-3
CDR3 protein: CASSFAAFSGRTQYF
CDR3 DNA: TGTGCCAGCAGCTTCGCCGCGTTTAGCGGGAGGACCCAGTACTTC

D gene: TRBD1
J gene: TRBJ2-2
clone size: NA
V gene: TRBV11-2
CDR3 protein: CASSFIRGRSGELFF
CDR3 DNA: TGTGCCAGCAGCTTTATCAGGGGGCGAAGCGGGGAGCTGTTTTTT

D gene: NA
J gene: TRBJ1-3
clone size: few
V gene: TRBV19
CDR3 protein: CASSSPQQASGNTIYF
CDR3 DNA: TGTGCCAGTAGTAGTCCACAGCAGGCCTCTGGAAACACCATATATTTT

D gene: NA
J gene: TRBJ1-3
clone size: NA
V gene: TRBV7-8
CDR3 protein: CASSPLRFSSGNTIYF
CDR3 DNA: TGTGCCAGCAGCCCCCTGAGGTTTAGCTCTGGAAACACCATATATTTT

D gene: NA
J gene: TRBJ2-1
clone size: NA
V gene: TRBV5-4
CDR3 protein: CASSLALGDYNEQFF
CDR3 DNA: TGTGCCAGCAGCTTGGCACTGGGGGACTACAATGAGCAGTTCTTC

D gene: NA
J gene: TRBJ1-2
clone size: NA
V gene: TRBV6-5
CDR3 protein: CASSPLTTGKKGYTF
CDR3 DNA: TGTGCCAGCAGTCCCCTAACCACAGGGAAGAAAGGCTACACCTTC